One sample yielded the 24 T cell receptor beta chains listed below, sequenced in a study of blood T cells in healthy people across ages. The authors ran a second PCR of about 7 to 11 cycles using a sample-barcoded 5' primer and a J-beta primer mix. Each CDR3 protein is one row after TCRdb ran MiXCR on the 5' RACE reads. Of about 1,600,000 distinct CDR3 sequences in the sample, approximately 38% were seen once. The sample consisted of blood. The receptors originated from a young woman in good health.

With respect to this clonotype: Germline and junction disagree at one end, which may indicate a read error. The chain is built from TRBV24-1 and TRBJ1-2; TRBD1 might be the D (5 bases). This CDR3 is built from 15 residues. CDR1 is KGHDR and CDR2 is SFDVKD in the germline V gene. The CDR3 DNA reads TGTGCCACCAGTGATTCCGCCACAGGCAACTATAGCTACACCTTC. Protein sequence: CATSDSATGNYSYTF.

This clonotype was seen more than once but under ten times. One junction end disagrees with the germline gene, perhaps due to a read error. The V call is TRBV7-7, the J call TRBJ2-3; D is perhaps TRBD1 (5 bases). The CDR3 consists of 15 residues. Germline assignment: CDR1 SSHAT and CDR2 FNYEAQ (reference sequence). Here the CDR3 reads CASSPSGSIADTQYF. CDR3 DNA: TGTGCTAGCAGCCCCTCAGGGTCTATCGCAGATACGCAGTATTTT.

V and J are TRBV24-1 and TRBJ2-5; D not resolved. CDR1 is KGHDR, CDR2 SFDVKD, per germline. This CDR3 is built from 16 residues. V lost 2 bases to trimming and J lost 1 base, with 13 bases between them. The CDR3 is CATSDSTDTIQETQYF. CDR3 coding DNA: TGTGCCACCAGTGATTCCACCGACACTATCCAAGAGACCCAGTACTTC.

The J gene is TRBJ2-1, the V gene TRBV7-3, with D possibly matching TRBD1 (6 bases). Germline-derived CDR1 and CDR2 are SGHTA and FQGTGA. Between the trimmed V and J ends, which lost 5 bases and 4 bases, there was a span of 18 bases. This CDR3 has 16 amino acids. CDR3 loop: CASSPQGTLSYNEQFF. CDR3 in DNA: TGTGCCAGCAGCCCTCAAGGGACATTATCGTACAATGAGCAGTTCTTC.

As to this clonotype: One end of the junction fails to match germline, which may point to a read error. The V gene is TRBV18, the J gene TRBJ2-1; 7 nucleotides match TRBD2. Germline V gene lookup returns CDR1 KGHSH and CDR2 LQKENI. The length of the CDR3 is 14 residues. The chain's CDR3 is CASSPRAGDNEQFF. The CDR3 coding sequence is TGCGCCAGCTCACCACGGGCGGGGGACAATGAGCAGTTCTTC. The entire variable domain, with the rest obtained from reference TRBV18 and TRBJ2-1, is as follows: NAGVMQNPRHLVRRRGQEARLRCSPMKGHSHVYWYRQLPEEGLKFMVYLQKENIIDESGMPKERFSAEFPKEGPSILRIQQVVRGDSAAYFCASSPRAGDNEQFFGPGTRLTVL.

The sample holds a few counts of this clonotype. The chain carries TRBV14 and TRBJ2-5; the match to TRBD2 covers 8 bases. Germline V gene sequence: CDR1 SGHDN, CDR2 FVKESK. The CDR3 is 16 residues long. With 4 bases clipped from V and 6 bases from J, the junction kept 13 bases outside the gene matches. The CDR3 coding sequence is TGTGCCAGCAGCCCCCTTGGCGGGGGGTCTGGAAAGACCCAGTACTTC. As protein: CASSPLGGGSGKTQYF.

The chain carries TRBV20-1 and TRBJ2-1; 7 bases are shared with TRBD2. The CDR3 is made up of 18 amino acids. The V gene's germline CDR1 is DFQATT and CDR2 SNEGSKA (reference sequence). Unmatched junction bases numbered 20, after V lost 5 bases and J lost 4 bases. CDR3 nucleotides: TGCAGTGCTCCCGTGTCAGGGAGGGGATCGCTTGGATACAATGAGCAGTTCTTC. Amino acid sequence: CSAPVSGRGSLGYNEQFF.

This rearrangement joins TRBV2 to TRBJ1-2; the D gene is possibly TRBD1 (6 bases). The CDR3 has 14 residues. Between the trimmed V and J ends, which lost 6 bases and 0 bases, there was a span of 11 bases. The V gene's germline CDR1 is SNHLY and CDR2 FYNNEI. CDR3 amino acids: CASRLQGTNYGYTF. Here the CDR3 DNA reads TGTGCCAGCAGATTACAGGGTACTAACTATGGCTACACCTTC.

The chain uses TRBV12-3 or TRBV12-4 and TRBJ1-2; D is ambiguous. The V end lost 3 bases, the J end lost 8 bases, and 16 bases lay between the germline ends. The CDR3 has 14 residues. The CDR3 sequence: CASSFLWSPLGYTF. CDR3 DNA sequence: TGTGCCAGCAGTTTTTTGTGGAGCCCCCTAGGCTACACCTTC.

The chain is built from TRBV30 and TRBJ2-3, with 9 bases identical to TRBD2. From germline, CDR1 is GTSNPN and CDR2 SVGIG (reference sequence). Trimming removed 4 bases from V and 4 bases from J; junction bases left unmatched: 21. The CDR3 runs to 19 residues. In DNA, the CDR3 is TGTGCCTGGAATGGACTAGCGTGGGGGCCCAGTGTTGCCCCAGATACGCAGTATTTT. Protein: CAWNGLAWGPSVAPDTQYF.

As concerns this clonotype: Relative to the germline gene, one junction end is altered; a read error may explain this. J is TRBJ2-5 and V is TRBV7-7; 7 nucleotides line up with TRBD1. Per the germline V gene, CDR1 is SSHAT and CDR2 is FNYEAQ (reference sequence). The CDR3 extends over 17 amino acids. DNA for the CDR3: TGTGCTAGCAGCTTACCTAAGACAGGGAAGTACCAAGAGACCCAGTACTTC. This codes for CASSLPKTGKYQETQYF.

This clonotype was counted between two and nine times. The chain uses TRBV7-2 and TRBJ2-2, with D perhaps TRBD1 (5 bases). Germline V gene lookup returns CDR1 SGHTA and CDR2 FQGNSA. CDR3 length equals 15 residues. V lost 5 bases and J 0 bases, leaving 10 bases between the germline ends. CDR3 region: CASSQGSPNTGELFF. CDR3 sequence (DNA): TGTGCCAGCAGCCAGGGCAGTCCGAACACCGGGGAGCTGTTTTTT.

The chain employs TRBV12-5 and TRBJ2-3; TRBD2 matches at 12 bases. V lost 7 bases, J lost 4 bases, and 9 bases stayed unmatched. The CDR3 loop spans 16 amino acids. In germline, CDR1 is LGHNT, CDR2 FRNRAP. CDR3 bases: TGTGCTAGTGCTGAGACTAGCGGGAGACTGGCAGATACGCAGTATTTT. It is translated as CASAETSGRLADTQYF.

This clonotype was counted a few times. DNA for the CDR3: TGTGCCAGCAGTTTTAACCTGAACACTGAAGCTTTCTTT. The encoded protein is CASSFNLNTEAFF. The chain has TRBV12-3 or TRBV12-4 and TRBJ1-1; D is unresolved. V lost 3 bases and J lost 0, with 5 bases in between. This CDR3 has 13 residues.

V usage is TRBV28 and J usage is TRBJ2-7, with 9 bases aligning to TRBD1. CDR3 length equals 15 residues. Trimming at V came to 4 bases and at J to 5 bases, leaving 9 bases not matched to a gene. The germline V gene encodes CDR1 MDHEN and CDR2 SYDVKM. This chain's CDR3 is CASSSAGTGSHEQYF. The CDR3 nucleotides read TGTGCCAGCAGTTCCGCCGGGACAGGGAGCCACGAGCAGTACTTC. The full variable domain, completed using reference TRBV28 and TRBJ2-7, is DVKVTQSSRYLVKRTGEKVFLECVQDMDHENMFWYRQDPGLGLRLIYFSYDVKMKEKGDIPEGYSVSREKKERFSLILESASTNQTSMYLCASSSAGTGSHEQYFGPGTRLTVT.

To note about this clonotype: The junction and the germline gene differ at one end; a read error may be behind it. This chain joins TRBV6-1 and TRBJ2-4; the D is unclear. The J call could be wrong; TRBJ2-7 is a better fit for the DNA end. The CDR3 runs to 13 residues. The germline CDR1 and CDR2 sequences are MNHNS and SASEGT. This chain's CDR3 is CASSELESCEQYF. The CDR3 bases are TGTGCCAGCAGTGAACTAGAGTCCTGCGAGCAGTACTTC.

V is TRBV20-1 and J is TRBJ2-1; 9 positions agree with TRBD2. J was trimmed by 7 bases and V by 0 bases; bases with no gene match: 10. Germline V gene sequence: CDR1 DFQATT, CDR2 SNEGSKA (reference sequence). The CDR3 is made up of 16 amino acids. CDR3 DNA sequence: TGCAGTGCTAGAGATCCCCAGCGGGGGGTCAAGAATGAGCAGTTCTTC. This codes for CSARDPQRGVKNEQFF.

This clonotype occurred once. The V and J genes are TRBV5-1 and TRBJ2-1; unclear D gene. The better agreement between TRBJ2-7 and the DNA end casts doubt on the J call. The CDR3 has 16 residues. CDR1 SGHRS and CDR2 YFSETQ come from the germline V gene. The CDR3 spells CASSLVRASSYNEQYF. The CDR3 DNA reads TGCGCCAGCAGCTTGGTGCGCGCGAGCTCCTACAATGAGCAGTACTTC.

CDR3 in amino acids: CASSASFIEEYF. CDR3 coding DNA: TGTGCCAGCAGTGCCTCGTTTATTGAGGAGTACTTC. The chain couples TRBV12-3 or TRBV12-4 to TRBJ2-7; D is undetermined. Trimming cost V 5 bases and J 11 bases, with 16 bases left between them. The CDR3 runs 12 residues.

V gene TRBV6-1 combines with J gene TRBJ1-2, with TRBD1 identical over 7 bases. This CDR3 has 14 residues. Germline assignment: CDR1 MNHNS and CDR2 SASEGT. The V gene end was trimmed by 5 bases and the J gene end by 1 base; junction bases not matched to a gene: 4. The CDR3 spells CASSSTGYNYGYTF. As DNA, the CDR3 is TGTGCCAGCAGTTCGACAGGGTATAACTATGGCTACACCTTC.

The J gene is TRBJ2-2, the V gene TRBV7-6; 9 positions match TRBD1. J was trimmed by 4 bases and V by 0 bases; bases with no gene match: 3. The CDR3 length is 16 residues. Germline V gene data show CDR1 as SGHVS and CDR2 as FNYEAQ. The CDR3 loop is CASSLAGTGTTGELFF. The CDR3 DNA is TGTGCCAGCAGCTTAGCAGGGACAGGGACCACCGGGGAGCTGTTTTTT.

A few counts support this clonotype. The rearrangement links TRBV5-4 to TRBJ2-7; D is ambiguous. There are 11 residues in the CDR3. Germline lookup yields CDR1 SGHNT and CDR2 YYREEE (reference sequence). V was pared by 4 bases and J by 6 bases, with 8 bases between. This chain's CDR3 is CASSVASEQYF. The CDR3 region has the DNA TGTGCCAGCAGCGTAGCAAGCGAGCAGTACTTC.

This rearrangement joins TRBV20-1 to TRBJ2-5; D not certain. Germline V gene lookup returns CDR1 DFQATT and CDR2 SNEGSKA (reference sequence). This CDR3 contains 12 residues. V gave up 4 bases and J gave up 0 bases, with 6 bases separating them. The DNA of the CDR3 is TGCAGTGCTACCGACAACCAAGAGACCCAGTACTTC. This sequence encodes CSATDNQETQYF.

The table lists this clonotype with a few counts. The rearrangement joins TRBV7-2 to TRBJ2-5, with D maybe TRBD1 (5 bases). Germline CDR1 SGHTA, CDR2 FQGNSA. V lost 5 bases to trimming and J lost 4 bases, with 11 bases between them. The CDR3 covers 13 residues. The chain's CDR3 is CASSVRGLETQYF. DNA for the CDR3: TGTGCCAGCAGCGTAAGGGGTTTAGAGACCCAGTACTTC. Full variable domain (rest looked up from reference TRBV7-2 and TRBJ2-5): GAGVSQSPSNKVTEKGKDVELRCDPISGHTALYWYRQSLGQGLEFLIYFQGNSAPDKSGLPSDRFSAERTGGSVSTLTIQRTQQEDSAVYLCASSVRGLETQYFGPGTRLLVL.